Listed below are T cell receptor beta chains from one sample, sequenced in a study of blood T cells in healthy people across ages. MiXCR, run by TCRdb on the 5' RACE reads, gives a single entry per CDR3 protein. The table records 700,000 to 1,000,000 distinct CDR3 sequences, under 55% of them present only once. The specimen sequenced was blood. The receptors originated from a man in his 60s in good health. Both conserved end residues are part of each CDR3. D genes are given only for firm matches.

D	V	J	CDR3
-	TRBV9	TRBJ1-1	CASSVERGLANTEAFF
TRBD1	TRBV20-1	TRBJ1-1	CSAADRETEAFF
-	TRBV20-1	TRBJ1-4	CSARDGAWEKLFF
-	TRBV20-1	TRBJ2-4	CSASLRGKSIQYF
-	TRBV6-6	TRBJ1-2	CASSYLSDSNYGYTF
TRBD1	TRBV5-1	TRBJ2-5	CASRSGTGGNQETQYF
-	TRBV7-2	TRBJ2-4	CASRTGNIQYF
-	TRBV20-1	TRBJ1-5	CSARLGQSSNQPQHF
-	TRBV11-2	TRBJ1-6	CASSYGVKNSPLHF
-	TRBV20-1	TRBJ1-2	CSARRGSFSPGYTF
TRBD2	TRBV4-3	TRBJ2-7	CASSQDSLTSGDYEQYF
TRBD1	TRBV6-2/TRBV6-3	TRBJ2-7	CASSYTRQGKYEQYF
TRBD2	TRBV3-1	TRBJ2-1	CASSQDPMRGGREQFF
-	TRBV21-1	TRBJ1-1	CATRVRGWTEAFF
TRBD1	TRBV12-3/TRBV12-4	TRBJ1-2	CASSLGGTGGSVGYTF
-	TRBV7-2	TRBJ2-3	CASSSCMGTDTQYF
TRBD2	TRBV25-1	TRBJ2-1	CACSDGTGTSGVYNEQFF
-	TRBV7-2	TRBJ2-3	CASSLSIGSTQYF
-	TRBV7-2	TRBJ1-2	CASSVEGGHYGYTF
-	TRBV7-2	TRBJ2-2	CASRDTGAGELFF
-	TRBV24-1	TRBJ2-1	CATSRGGSYNEQFF
-	TRBV11-2	TRBJ2-1	CASSLIRWRNEQFF
-	TRBV20-1	TRBJ1-5	CSARGRNQPQHF
TRBD1	TRBV12-3/TRBV12-4	TRBJ2-5	CASSFWTGGLETQYF
-	TRBV6-6	TRBJ2-5	CASSPAGVTQYF
TRBD2	TRBV3-1	TRBJ2-5	CASSGLAGVNEQYF
-	TRBV24-1	TRBJ2-4	CATSDLRGDGQYF
-	TRBV4-3	TRBJ1-6	CVSSQDVGNSPLHF
TRBD1	TRBV7-9	TRBJ2-5	CASSSRRIRTGYNEQYF
TRBD1	TRBV6-5	TRBJ2-5	CASSPRQGAEETQYF
-	TRBV20-1	TRBJ1-5	CSARGNSNQPQHF
TRBD1	TRBV16	TRBJ1-4	CASSPGTALRKLFF
TRBD1	TRBV6-6	TRBJ2-5	CASSSGQGGEQYF
-	TRBV10-3	TRBJ1-6	CAISESRGLPLHF
-	TRBV3-1	TRBJ2-1	CASSQTGYNEQFF
-	TRBV7-8	TRBJ1-2	CASSPRQNLNYGYTF
-	TRBV12-3/TRBV12-4	TRBJ1-2	CASSPLRTDGYTF